This entry lists 16 T cell receptor beta chains sequenced from one sample in a study of PD-1 blockade in classical Hodgkin lymphoma. The assay was immunoSEQ multiplex PCR, and TCRdb's table has in-frame clones only and misses some. The data show 13,000 or so clones, with 82% seen just once and approximately 3.7% held by the top ten. Every single patient, without exception, relapsed after autologous stem cell transplantation, and brentuximab vedotin exposure varied. The source was peripheral blood mononuclear cells (PBMCs), collected at baseline. These receptor sequences come from a human donor with classical Hodgkin lymphoma.

This chain links TRBV7-2 with TRBJ1-1; perhaps TRBD1 as D (6 bases). Looked up from germline, CDR1 is SGHTA and CDR2 is FQGNSA. Trimming stripped 2 bases from V and 4 bases from J, with 11 bases between. This CDR3 has 14 residues. The CDR3 loop is CASSLNTGFTEAFF. As DNA, the CDR3 is TGTGCCAGCAGCTTAAATACAGGGTTCACTGAAGCTTTCTTT.

The rearrangement joins TRBV28 to TRBJ2-1, with TRBD1 matching 9 bases. The CDR3 sequence is 14 residues long. Germline V lookup: CDR1 MDHEN, CDR2 SYDVKM. The V and J ends lost 8 bases and 6 bases, in that order; junction bases with no gene match: 8. This CDR3 is CASSRQGGSNEQFF. The DNA for the CDR3 is TGTGCCAGCTCGAGACAGGGGGGCTCCAATGAGCAGTTCTTC.

In this sample, this clone turned up a few times. V gene TRBV18 combines with J gene TRBJ1-2; no definite D call. V lost 2 bases, J lost 7 bases, and 14 bases lay in between. Germline loops: CDR1 KGHSH, CDR2 LQKENI. The length of the CDR3 is 14 residues. CDR3 in amino acids: CASSPTAADTGYTF. The CDR3 region has the DNA TGTGCCAGCTCACCAACGGCGGCCGATACTGGCTACACCTTC. Together with reference TRBV18 and TRBJ1-2, the CDR3 gives the full variable domain: NAGVMQNPRHLVRRRGQEARLRCSPMKGHSHVYWYRQLPEEGLKFMVYLQKENIIDESGMPKERFSAEFPKEGPSILRIQQVVRGDSAAYFCASSPTAADTGYTFGSGTRLTVV.

The rearrangement joins TRBV7-9 to TRBJ2-5; no clear D. This CDR3 is built from 12 residues. In germline, CDR1 is SEHNR, CDR2 FQNEAQ (reference sequence). Trimming took off 0 bases at V and 4 bases at J, with 3 bases between the two ends. CDR3 nucleotide sequence: TGTGCCAGCAGCTTAGCGCGAGAGACCCAGTACTTC. It codes for CASSLARETQYF.

This chain uses TRBV19 with TRBJ2-6; D ambiguous. This CDR3 comprises 16 residues. Between the trimmed V and J ends, which lost 3 bases and 0 bases, there was a span of 9 bases. Germline V CDR1 and CDR2: LNHDA, SQIVND (reference sequence). The CDR3 nucleotides are TGTGCCAGTAGTATCCCCCTGGGCTCTGGGGCCAACGTCCTGACTTTC. Amino acid sequence: CASSIPLGSGANVLTF.

To note about this clone: This sample includes further DNA sequences coding for the same CDR3. This rearrangement joins TRBV18 to TRBJ1-3, with D possibly being TRBD1 (5 bases). The CDR3 is 13 residues long. V dropped 9 bases and J dropped 2 bases, with 11 bases sitting between them. Per germline, CDR1 KGHSH and CDR2 LQKENI. The CDR3 protein is CASTGTTGNTIYF. The CDR3 nucleotides read TGTGCCAGTACCGGGACGACTGGAAACACCATATATTTT.

The chain is built from TRBV27 and TRBJ2-2; D may be TRBD1 (6 bases). The germline V gene has CDR1 MNHEY and CDR2 SMNVEV (reference sequence). The germline V and J ends were trimmed by 0 bases and 4 bases, with 12 bases remaining between them. The CDR3 covers 16 residues. CDR3 DNA: TGTGCCAGCAGTTTATCGTTAGGACAGCTCACCGGGGAGCTGTTTTTT. This gives the protein CASSLSLGQLTGELFF.

The V call is TRBV28, the J call TRBJ1-1, with 7 bases matching TRBD1. Germline V gene sequence: CDR1 MDHEN, CDR2 SYDVKM. There are 13 residues in the CDR3. Trimming at V came to 5 bases and at J to 9 bases, leaving 9 bases not matched to a gene. CDR3 in DNA: TGTGCCAGCAGTCCCTCAGGACAGGTGAAAGCTTTCTTT. Residues: CASSPSGQVKAFF.

The chain uses TRBV30 and TRBJ1-5, with TRBD1 matching over 7 bases. Germline-derived CDR1 and CDR2 are GTSNPN and SVGIG (reference sequence). With 2 bases clipped from V and 8 bases from J, the junction kept 12 bases outside the gene matches. This CDR3 is 15 amino acids long. The CDR3 DNA follows: TGTGCCTGGAGTCGTTGGGGCCCCACAGGGGAGCCCCAGCATTTT. Translation: CAWSRWGPTGEPQHF.

J is TRBJ1-6 and V is TRBV19; possibly TRBD1 for D (5 bases). This CDR3 comprises 17 residues. Germline CDR1 reads LNHDA; CDR2 reads SQIVND (reference sequence). The V end lost 1 base, the J end lost 0 bases, and 10 bases lay between the germline ends. CDR3 protein: CASSIVTGDSYNSPLHF. The CDR3 DNA reads TGTGCCAGTAGTATAGTAACGGGGGACTCCTATAATTCACCCCTCCACTTT. The complete variable domain, with remaining parts taken from reference TRBV19 and TRBJ1-6, reads DGGITQSPKYLFRKEGQNVTLSCEQNLNHDAMYWYRQDPGQGLRLIYYSQIVNDFQKGDIAEGYSVSREKKESFPLTVTSAQKNPTAFYLCASSIVTGDSYNSPLHFGNGTRLTVT.

The table lists this clone with a few counts. The chain has TRBV19 and TRBJ1-5; 8 bases match TRBD1. The V segment lost 4 bases and the J segment 6 bases; nucleotides outside the gene matches: 5. There are 14 residues in the CDR3. Looked up from germline, CDR1 is LNHDA and CDR2 is SQIVND (reference sequence). The CDR3 DNA reads TGTGCCAGTAGTAACCAGGGGGCGGGTCAGCCCCAGCATTTT. It yields the protein CASSNQGAGQPQHF.

The CDR3 nucleotides are TGTGCCAGCAGCTTAGGACCTAAAGACGAGCAGTACTTC. It yields the protein CASSLGPKDEQYF. The chain carries TRBV7-3 and TRBJ2-7; D remains unclear. Germline CDR1 is SGHTA and CDR2 is FQGTGA. The V and J ends lost 2 bases and 5 bases respectively, with 10 bases between them. The CDR3 length is 13 residues.

V and J are TRBV4-3 and TRBJ2-5; maybe TRBD2 (6 bases). Trimming took off 2 bases at V and 5 bases at J, with 12 bases between the two ends. The length of the CDR3 is 14 residues. Germline V gene data show CDR1 as LGHNA and CDR2 as YSLEER. The CDR3 DNA reads as TGCGCCAGCAGCCAAAAGGGGAGGAAGGAGACCCAGTACTTC. Its protein product is CASSQKGRKETQYF.

The V and J genes are TRBV5-3 and TRBJ2-5; D may be TRBD2 (6 bases). Being an ORF, TRBV5-3 has a function that is uncertain. This CDR3 is built from 15 residues. V was shortened by 4 bases and J by 2 bases, with 15 bases between the two germline ends. DNA of the CDR3: TGTGCCAGAAGCGGCCTACTAGCTGTTCAAGAGACCCAGTACTTC. Translated: CARSGLLAVQETQYF.

This sequence joins TRBV7-3 and TRBJ2-5, with 7 bases lining up with TRBD1. This CDR3 spans 15 amino acids. The junction had 7 bases not matched to a gene; V was cut back by 4 bases and J by 2 bases. Germline V gene lookup returns CDR1 SGHTA and CDR2 FQGTGA. CDR3 region: CASSSGGWGQETQYF. CDR3 in DNA: TGTGCCAGCAGCTCAGGGGGTTGGGGACAAGAGACCCAGTACTTC.

This clone rates as medium-sized (0.01 to 0.1%). The chain recombines TRBV7-9 with TRBJ1-1; D perhaps matches TRBD1 (5 bases). CDR3 length equals 12 residues. V dropped 4 bases and J dropped 7 bases, with 10 bases sitting between them. Per germline, CDR1 SEHNR and CDR2 FQNEAQ (reference sequence). The CDR3 reads CASSYNQGEAFF. The CDR3 DNA is TGTGCCAGCAGCTATAACCAGGGTGAAGCTTTCTTT.